This T cell receptor (beta chain) originates from a study of blood T cell repertoires in COVID-19. TCRdb's table, derived via immunoSEQ multiplex PCR, lists solely in-frame clones and lacks some. The sample lists around 75,000 clones, 79% occurring once. The CDR3 totals 14 residues. Germline CDR1 is MNHEY and CDR2 is SVGAGI. V was pared by 2 bases and J by 7 bases, with 6 bases of the junction left unmatched. The source material was peripheral blood. This clonotype was obtained from a woman of 80 years or more with active or convalescent COVID-19. The V and J genes are TRBV6-5 and TRBJ1-1; 8 nucleotides line up with TRBD1. The CDR3, as DNA: TGTGCCAGCAGTTACCGGGACAGGCGGTTTGAAGCTTTCTTT. It translates to CASSYRDRRFEAFF.